This T cell receptor (beta chain) was recovered during a study of cytomegalovirus exposure and HLA in healthy donors. Background on the study: Later, an analysis reported that the 110 or so validation repertoires had used the same platform as the roughly 720 first-cohort repertoires. The study, taken as a whole, reports: TCR beta chains numbering some 160 were designated cytomegalovirus-associated. According to a subsequent analysis, TCR clusters from the first cohort were inclined to appear together in the 120 or so validation repertoires.

Using immunoSEQ multiplex PCR, the repertoire was profiled, and TCRdb retains in-frame clones only, with some absent. The sample lists about 98,000 clones, 70% to 90% occurring once. From germline, CDR1 is MDHEN and CDR2 SYDVKM. The CDR3 consists of 14 residues. V lost 10 bases to trimming and J lost 5 bases; unmatched junction nucleotides: 14. With regard to this clone: Its cognate antigen is unknown.

Sample: PBMCs. The origin of this receptor is a woman in her 30s in good health and CMV-seronegative. This chain uses TRBV28 with TRBJ2-7; 7 bases map to TRBD1. CDR3 nucleotides: TGTGCCACCATATCCGCCGACAGGGATAACGAGCAGTACTTC. Its translation: CATISADRDNEQYF.